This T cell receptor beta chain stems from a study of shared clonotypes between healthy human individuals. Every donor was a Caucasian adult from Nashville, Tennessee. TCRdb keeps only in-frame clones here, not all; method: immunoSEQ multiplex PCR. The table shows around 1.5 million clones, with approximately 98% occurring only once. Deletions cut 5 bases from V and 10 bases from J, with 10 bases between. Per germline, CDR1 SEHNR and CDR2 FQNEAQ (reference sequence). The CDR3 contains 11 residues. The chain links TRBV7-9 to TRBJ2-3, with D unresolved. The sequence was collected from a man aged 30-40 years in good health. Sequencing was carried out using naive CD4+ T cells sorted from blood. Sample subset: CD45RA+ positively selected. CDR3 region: CASSRLLPQYF. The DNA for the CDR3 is TGTGCCAGCAGCCGACTCCTCCCGCAGTATTTT.